The clone carrying this TCR beta chain was detected ten times or more. No antigen is known for it. Each CDR3 protein is one row after TCRdb ran MiXCR on the reads. The table shows under 850,000 distinct CDR3 sequences, with about 30% occurring only once. The data stem from a study of T cell repertoires in cytomegalovirus infection. Study details: HLA-B-restricted CMV epitopes that are well studied were used alongside recently identified HLA-C-restricted ones. General study results and limits: Using cumulative public TCR beta family frequency, the authors identified those who carried CMV together with the relevant HLA.

CDR3 size: 15 residues. In germline, CDR1 is SGHTA, CDR2 FQGNSA. V lost 3 bases and J lost 5, with 13 bases in between. This rearrangement joins TRBV7-2 to TRBJ1-4; D might be TRBD1 (5 bases). The specimen was cultured PBMCs, collected from culture after CMV antigen stimulation. This TCR derives from a human donor in good health (CMV status not recorded). Some clones in this sample may be carry-over from other donors' samples. For the CDR3, the DNA is TGTGCCAGCAGCTTGGGGACCGCACGCAATGAAAAACTGTTTTTT. Amino acid sequence: CASSLGTARNEKLFF.